This TCR beta chain came from a study of blood T cell repertoires in COVID-19. Study summary: Donors in the United States, Italy and Spain gave samples during acute or convalescent COVID-19. PBMCs, B-cell-depleted T cells, or T cells provided the cDNA or gDNA that made up the material.

The CDR3 extends over 16 amino acids. V was clipped by 3 bases and J by 6 bases; unmatched bases: 11. Looked up from germline, CDR1 is KGHSH and CDR2 is LQKENI. Using immunoSEQ multiplex PCR, the repertoire was profiled, and TCRdb retains in-frame clones only, with some absent. The table lists around 70,000 clones, about 89% of them singletons, with roughly 0.58% in the top ten. Sequencing was done on a sample of peripheral blood. The source of this sequence is a man aged 60-69 years with acute or convalescent COVID-19. The V gene is TRBV18, the J gene TRBJ2-7, with 10 bases aligning to TRBD2. CDR3 in amino acids: CASSPRLAGGASEQYF. The DNA of the CDR3 is TGTGCCAGCTCACCTCGACTAGCGGGTGGGGCAAGCGAGCAGTACTTC.